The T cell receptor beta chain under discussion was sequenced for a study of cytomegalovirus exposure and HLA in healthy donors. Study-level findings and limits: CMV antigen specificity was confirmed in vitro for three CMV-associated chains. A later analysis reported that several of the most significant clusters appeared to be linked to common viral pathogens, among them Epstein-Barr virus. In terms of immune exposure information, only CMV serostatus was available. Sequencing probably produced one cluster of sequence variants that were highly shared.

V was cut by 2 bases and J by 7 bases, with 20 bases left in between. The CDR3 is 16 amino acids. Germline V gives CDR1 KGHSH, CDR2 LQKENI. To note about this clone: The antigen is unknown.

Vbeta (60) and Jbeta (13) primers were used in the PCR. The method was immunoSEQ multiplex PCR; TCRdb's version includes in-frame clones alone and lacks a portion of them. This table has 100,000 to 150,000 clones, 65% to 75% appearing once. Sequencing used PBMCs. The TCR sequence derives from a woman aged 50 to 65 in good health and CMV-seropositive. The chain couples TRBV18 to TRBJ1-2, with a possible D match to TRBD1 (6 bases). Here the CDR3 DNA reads TGTGCCAGCTCACCAGTTTTGGAACAGGGTCACTCTGGCTACACCTTC. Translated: CASSPVLEQGHSGYTF.